What follows describes a single T cell receptor (beta chain). Its antigen is undetermined. The data stem from a study of early T cells in non-severe SARS-CoV-2 infection. On the study more broadly: The study sequenced bulk RNA from unsorted whole blood, with chains unpaired.

General study findings and limits: VDJdb matches were skewed toward anti-spike CD8 T cell responses.

Unique molecular identifier tags were affixed to discrete cDNA molecules. TCRdb reprocessed the 5' RACE reads with MiXCR, giving one entry per CDR3 protein. Seen here are approximately 85,000 distinct CDR3 sequences, 10% to 15% observed once, and the top ten hold approximately 7%. The ends were cut back, 3 bases at V and 7 bases at J, with 19 bases in the middle. CDR3 length: 15 amino acids. Germline CDR1 and CDR2: SGHAT and FQNNGV. This chain uses TRBV11-2 with TRBJ2-7; D might be TRBD1 (6 bases). The receptor was derived from an adult who was a healthcare worker with PCR-confirmed SARS-CoV-2 infection or an uninfected control (not recorded which). The sample taken for sequencing was whole blood. For the CDR3, the DNA is TGTGCCAGCAGCTTGCCCGGCTTTGGGGGCGTAGAGCAGTACTTC. Translation: CASSLPGFGGVEQYF. The full variable domain, completed using reference TRBV11-2 and TRBJ2-7, is EAGVAQSPRYKIIEKRQSVAFWCNPISGHATLYWYQQILGQGPKLLIQFQNNGVVDDSQLPKDRFSAERLKGVDSTLKIQPAKLEDSAVYLCASSLPGFGGVEQYFGPGTRLTVT.